The 22 T cell receptor beta chains below come from one sample, sequenced in a study of shared clonotypes between healthy human individuals (dated by TCRdb to 2020 to 2022). The library came from the immunoSEQ multiplex PCR assay. TCRdb provides this immuneACCESS table in a form limited to in-frame rearrangements. Some clones are lacking; in checked studies, under half of them reflect an unresolved V gene, and why the rest are absent is not known. The sample records millions of clones, over 85% of which are singletons. Clones ranked in the top ten supply about 1.1% of the sample. CD8 naive samples were obtained by positive selection for CCR7 among CD45RO-negative cells, yielding a CD45RA+CCR7+ population from which TemRA cells were excluded. Material for sequencing was naive CD8+ T cells sorted from blood. Read against the paper, the sample's cell subset or site label means: CD45RA+CCR7+. The receptors here all came from a man younger than 35 in good health.

With respect to this clone: Other DNA sequences in the sample encode the same CDR3. The rearrangement uses TRBV9 and TRBJ2-5, with D unclear. The CDR3 has 13 amino acids. Germline V lookup: CDR1 SGDLS, CDR2 YYNGEE. Trimming removed 0 bases from V and 2 bases from J, with 5 bases in between. In DNA form, the CDR3 reads TGTGCCAGCAGCGTAGAGGGTCAAGAGACCCAGTACTTC. Translation: CASSVEGQETQYF.

The chain links TRBV6-5 to TRBJ1-1, with D uncertain. This CDR3 is built from 13 residues. The germline gives CDR1 MNHEY, CDR2 SVGAGI. V lost 1 base and J lost 3, with 6 bases in between. The CDR3 DNA is TGTGCCAGCAGTTACTATCAGGACACTGAAGCTTTCTTT. Protein sequence: CASSYYQDTEAFF.

The V and J genes are TRBV9 and TRBJ1-2; unclear D gene. The V end lost 3 bases, the J end lost 6 bases, and 6 bases lay between the germline ends. Germline V gene lookup returns CDR1 SGDLS and CDR2 YYNGEE. The CDR3 consists of 11 residues. CDR3 loop: CASSDYNGYTF. The CDR3 DNA sequence: TGTGCCAGCAGCGATTATAATGGCTACACCTTC.

This chain connects TRBV28 to TRBJ2-1; D remains unclear. The CDR3 has 11 residues. V was shortened by 2 bases and J by 13 bases, with 9 bases between the two germline ends. The germline CDR1 and CDR2 sequences are MDHEN and SYDVKM. The CDR3 spells CASSLKAEQFF. CDR3 nucleotides: TGTGCCAGCAGTTTAAAGGCCGAACAGTTCTTC.

The chain recombines TRBV7-9 with TRBJ2-1; no clear D. Germline V CDR1 and CDR2: SEHNR, FQNEAQ (reference sequence). Trimming removed 1 base from V and 10 bases from J, with 14 bases in between. This CDR3 region has 14 residues. This CDR3 is CASSLVPTRGEQFF. As DNA, the CDR3 is TGTGCCAGCAGCTTAGTACCAACCCGAGGAGAGCAGTTCTTC.

Comment on this clone: The same CDR3 also results from other DNA sequences found in this sample. The rearrangement uses TRBV4-1 and TRBJ1-2; D is perhaps TRBD1 (6 bases). The CDR3 has 14 amino acids. V shed 1 base and J shed 4 bases, with 10 bases lying between them. The germline CDR1 and CDR2 sequences are MGHRA and YSYEKL. CDR3 in DNA: TGCGCCAGCAGCCAAGTGCAGGGGAGCTATGGCTACACCTTC. It specifies CASSQVQGSYGYTF.

This clone was observed a single time. J is TRBJ2-7 and V is TRBV4-1, with TRBD1 matching 7 bases. The CDR3 runs 13 residues. Germline lookup yields CDR1 MGHRA and CDR2 YSYEKL. Germline trimming cut 4 bases from V and 4 bases from J; bases unmatched to any gene: 4. CDR3 residues: CASSLQGDYEQYF. For the CDR3, the DNA is TGCGCCAGCAGCCTCCAGGGGGATTACGAGCAGTACTTC.

This chain joins TRBV7-9 and TRBJ2-3; TRBD1 aligns across 9 bases. CDR1 and CDR2 (germline): SEHNR, FQNEAQ (reference sequence). The V and J ends lost 4 bases and 2 bases, in that order; junction bases with no gene match: 10. This CDR3 has 17 residues. The CDR3 DNA is TGTGCCAGCAGCTGGACAGGGGATAGGGGGATCACAGATACGCAGTATTTT. As protein: CASSWTGDRGITDTQYF. The full variable domain, in which reference TRBV7-9 and TRBJ2-3 provide the parts outside the CDR3, is DTGVSQNPRHKITKRGQNVTFRCDPISEHNRLYWYRQTLGQGPEFLTYFQNEAQLEKSRLLSDRFSAERPKGSFSTLEIQRTEQGDSAMYLCASSWTGDRGITDTQYFGPGTRLTVL.

This clone was detected only once. This sample includes further DNA sequences coding for the same CDR3. The chain is built from TRBV5-6 and TRBJ2-7; D is ambiguous. Trimming left V 2 bases short and J 1 base short, with 4 bases between. The CDR3 runs to 12 residues. Germline CDR1 SGHDT, CDR2 YYEEEE. The CDR3 region is CASSFSSYEQYF. CDR3 sequence (DNA): TGTGCCAGCAGCTTTAGTTCCTACGAGCAGTACTTC.

The chain employs TRBV5-6 and TRBJ1-2; 8 bases agree with TRBD1. J was trimmed by 7 bases and V by 4 bases; bases with no gene match: 6. Germline CDR1 SGHDT, CDR2 YYEEEE. The length of the CDR3 is 13 residues. The CDR3 is CASSLWTGPGYTF. CDR3 in DNA: TGTGCCAGCAGCCTCTGGACAGGGCCTGGCTACACCTTC.

In the case of this clone: A read error may account for a junction end that differs from germline. Here the CDR3 reads CASSSTSDRPNPSF. The CDR3 DNA reads as TGTGCCAGCAGCTCAACGTCGGACAGGCCCAATCCATCCTTT. The chain has TRBV11-2 and TRBJ1-3, with 7 bases identical to TRBD1. This CDR3 comprises 14 residues. In germline, CDR1 is SGHAT, CDR2 FQNNGV.

As DNA, the CDR3 is TGCAGCGTTGAGCTCCGGGGAGGAGTTCAAGAGACCCAGTACTTC. Protein: CSVELRGGVQETQYF. The chain carries TRBV29-1 and TRBJ2-5; D is perhaps TRBD2 (6 bases). The CDR3 has 15 residues. Germline V gives CDR1 SQVTM, CDR2 ANQGSEA. V shed 3 bases and J shed 2 bases, with 16 bases lying between them.

This rearrangement joins TRBV11-2 to TRBJ2-7; D perhaps matches TRBD2 (5 bases). Germline V gene sequence: CDR1 SGHAT, CDR2 FQNNGV. V was shortened by 4 bases and J by 7 bases, with 11 bases between the two germline ends. The CDR3 consists of 12 residues. The CDR3 region has the DNA TGTGCCAGCAGCTCAACTCAGCGGGAGCAGTACTTC. It codes for CASSSTQREQYF.

This rearrangement joins TRBV29-1 to TRBJ1-1, with 7 bases fitting TRBD1. Germline V gives CDR1 SQVTM, CDR2 ANQGSEA. The CDR3 is 13 residues long. The V and J ends lost 3 bases and 10 bases, in that order; junction bases with no gene match: 11. DNA of the CDR3: TGCAGCGTTGACCCGGACAGGTCCGGTGGAGCTTTCTTT. The encoded protein is CSVDPDRSGGAFF.

This chain connects TRBV14 to TRBJ2-3; D unresolved. The CDR3 runs 17 residues. From germline, CDR1 is SGHDN and CDR2 FVKESK. V shed 0 bases and J shed 2 bases, with 15 bases lying between them. The CDR3 nucleotides read TGTGCCAGCAGCCAAGAGTTGGCAGTCCTAGACACAGATACGCAGTATTTT. It encodes CASSQELAVLDTDTQYF.

Concerning this clone: Different DNA sequences within this sample yield the same CDR3. This rearrangement joins TRBV4-1 to TRBJ1-1; TRBD1 is a possible D gene (6 bases). The CDR3 totals 14 residues. The ends were cut back, 3 bases at V and 1 base at J, with 9 bases in the middle. Germline values: CDR1 MGHRA, CDR2 YSYEKL. The CDR3 bases are TGCGCCAGCAGCCAGACAGGAGAGAACACTGAAGCTTTCTTT. Amino acid sequence: CASSQTGENTEAFF.

The chain carries TRBV7-9 and TRBJ2-7; D uncertain. CDR3 length: 16 residues. Germline CDR1 SEHNR, CDR2 FQNEAQ (reference sequence). The ends were cut back, 0 bases at V and 2 bases at J, with 14 bases in the middle. The CDR3 protein is CASSLANGAPAYEQYF. CDR3 nucleotides: TGTGCCAGCAGCTTAGCGAACGGTGCACCGGCCTACGAGCAGTACTTC.

This chain links TRBV6-5 with TRBJ2-7; 13 bases line up with TRBD2. Per germline, CDR1 MNHEY and CDR2 SVGAGI. V trimming: 2 bases; J trimming: 6 bases; junction bases outside the gene matches: 7. This CDR3 spans 16 amino acids. The CDR3 loop is CASSYRGLAGSGEQYF. CDR3 DNA: TGTGCCAGCAGTTACCGGGGACTAGCGGGATCGGGCGAGCAGTACTTC.

J is TRBJ1-2 and V is TRBV27, with D possibly matching TRBD1 (5 bases). V lost 6 bases and J lost 2, with 10 bases in between. The CDR3 contains 13 residues. CDR1 is MNHEY and CDR2 is SMNVEV in the germline V gene (reference sequence). The CDR3 DNA sequence: TGTGCCAGCAGCCAGGGAATAAACTATGGCTACACCTTC. Translating gives CASSQGINYGYTF.

About this clone itself: Other nucleotide sequences in the sample specify the same CDR3. The J gene is TRBJ1-3, the V gene TRBV9; no firm D call. Germline loops: CDR1 SGDLS, CDR2 YYNGEE. The length of the CDR3 is 13 residues. The germline V and J ends were trimmed by 5 bases and 0 bases, with 6 bases remaining between them. Here the CDR3 DNA reads TGTGCCAGCAGTGGTTCCTCTGGAAACACCATATATTTT. It translates to CASSGSSGNTIYF.

CDR3: CASSIDGGLPYEQYF. The CDR3 nucleotides are TGTGCCAGTAGTATAGATGGGGGGCTCCCCTACGAGCAGTACTTC. The gene calls are TRBV19 and TRBJ2-7, with D perhaps matching TRBD1 or TRBD2 (6 bases each). Per the germline V gene, CDR1 is LNHDA and CDR2 is SQIVND (reference sequence). The CDR3 consists of 15 residues. Trimming removed 0 bases from V and 2 bases from J, with 11 bases in between.

For this clone: No conserved phenylalanine or tryptophan ends this CDR3, so it is likely a read error. In DNA, the CDR3 is TGTGCCAGCAGTTACTCCGGGGAAATGGGTTCACCCCTCCACCTT. Its translation is CASSYSGEMGSPLHL. This rearrangement joins TRBV6-5 to TRBJ1-6; no clear D gene. There are 15 residues in the CDR3. CDR1 and CDR2 (germline): MNHEY, SVGAGI. V dropped 0 bases and J dropped 9 bases, with 12 bases sitting between them.